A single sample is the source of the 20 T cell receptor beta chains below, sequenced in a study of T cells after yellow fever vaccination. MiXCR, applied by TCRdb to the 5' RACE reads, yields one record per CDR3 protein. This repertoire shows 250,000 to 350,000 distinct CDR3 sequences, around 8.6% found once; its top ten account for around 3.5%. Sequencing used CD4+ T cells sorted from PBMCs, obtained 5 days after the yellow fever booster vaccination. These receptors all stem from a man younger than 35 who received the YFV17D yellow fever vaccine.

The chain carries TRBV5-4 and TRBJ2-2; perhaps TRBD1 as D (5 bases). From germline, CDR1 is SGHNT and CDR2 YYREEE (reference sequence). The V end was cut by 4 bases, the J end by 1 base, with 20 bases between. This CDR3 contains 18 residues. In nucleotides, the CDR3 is TGTGCCAGCAGCACTTGGTGGGTACAGGAGAAGAACACCGGGGAGCTGTTTTTT. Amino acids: CASSTWWVQEKNTGELFF.

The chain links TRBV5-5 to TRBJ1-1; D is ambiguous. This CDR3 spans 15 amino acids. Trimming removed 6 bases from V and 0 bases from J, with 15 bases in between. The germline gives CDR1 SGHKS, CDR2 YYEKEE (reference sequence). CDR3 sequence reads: CASNFDPGLNTEAFF. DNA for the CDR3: TGTGCCAGCAACTTTGATCCGGGCTTGAACACTGAAGCTTTCTTT. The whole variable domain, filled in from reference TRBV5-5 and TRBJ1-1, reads DAGVTQSPTHLIKTRGQQVTLRCSPISGHKSVSWYQQVLGQGPQFIFQYYEKEERGRGNFPDRFSARQFPNYSSELNVNALLLGDSALYLCASNFDPGLNTEAFFGQGTRLTVV.

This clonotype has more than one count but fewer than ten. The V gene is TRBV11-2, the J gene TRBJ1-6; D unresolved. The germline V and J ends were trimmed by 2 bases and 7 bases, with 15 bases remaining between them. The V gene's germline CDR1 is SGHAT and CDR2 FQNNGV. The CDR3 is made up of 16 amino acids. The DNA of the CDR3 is TGTGCCAGCAGCTTACTGTACCCCGCGGAAAATTCACCCCTCCACTTT. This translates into CASSLLYPAENSPLHF.

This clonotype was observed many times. CDR3 sequence (DNA): TGTGCCAGCATCGTCCGGGGCCATGGCGGGTACAATGAGCAGTTCTTC. Residues: CASIVRGHGGYNEQFF. This chain connects TRBV12-3 or TRBV12-4 to TRBJ2-1, with D possibly being TRBD1 or TRBD2 (5 bases each). V lost 7 bases, J lost 4 bases, and 20 bases lay in between. This CDR3 has 16 amino acids.

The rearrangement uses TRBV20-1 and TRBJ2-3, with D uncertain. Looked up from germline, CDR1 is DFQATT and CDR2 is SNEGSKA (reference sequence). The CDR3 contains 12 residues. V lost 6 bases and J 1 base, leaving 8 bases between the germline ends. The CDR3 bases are TGCAGTGCCCTATCCCGCACAGATACGCAGTATTTT. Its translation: CSALSRTDTQYF.

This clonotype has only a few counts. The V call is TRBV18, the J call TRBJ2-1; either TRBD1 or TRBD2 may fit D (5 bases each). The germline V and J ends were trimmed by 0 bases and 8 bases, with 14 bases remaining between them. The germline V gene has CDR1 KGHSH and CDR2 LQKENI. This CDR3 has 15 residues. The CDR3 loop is CASSPPGTVLYEQFF. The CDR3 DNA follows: TGTGCCAGCTCACCACCCGGGACCGTGCTTTATGAGCAGTTCTTC. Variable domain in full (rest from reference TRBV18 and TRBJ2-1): NAGVMQNPRHLVRRRGQEARLRCSPMKGHSHVYWYRQLPEEGLKFMVYLQKENIIDESGMPKERFSAEFPKEGPSILRIQQVVRGDSAAYFCASSPPGTVLYEQFFGPGTRLTVL.

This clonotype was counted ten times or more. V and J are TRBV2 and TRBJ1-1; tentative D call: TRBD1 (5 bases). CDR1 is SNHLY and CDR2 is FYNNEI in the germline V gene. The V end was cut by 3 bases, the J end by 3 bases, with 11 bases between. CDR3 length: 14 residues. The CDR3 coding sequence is TGTGCCAGCAGTGATGGCAGGGATCACACTGAAGCTTTCTTT. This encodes CASSDGRDHTEAFF.

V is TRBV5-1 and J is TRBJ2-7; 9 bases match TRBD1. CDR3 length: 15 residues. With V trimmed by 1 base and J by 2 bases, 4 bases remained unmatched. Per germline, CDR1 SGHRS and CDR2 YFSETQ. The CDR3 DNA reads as TGCGCCAGCAGCTTGATGACAGGGGGGGCCTACGAGCAGTACGTC. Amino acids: CASSLMTGGAYEQYV.

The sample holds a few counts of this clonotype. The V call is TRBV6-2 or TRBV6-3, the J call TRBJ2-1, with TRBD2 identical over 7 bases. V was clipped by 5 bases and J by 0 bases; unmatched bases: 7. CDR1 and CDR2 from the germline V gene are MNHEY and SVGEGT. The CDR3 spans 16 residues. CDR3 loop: CASSGRGETSYNEQFF. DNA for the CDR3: TGTGCCAGCAGTGGACGGGGGGAGACCTCCTACAATGAGCAGTTCTTC.

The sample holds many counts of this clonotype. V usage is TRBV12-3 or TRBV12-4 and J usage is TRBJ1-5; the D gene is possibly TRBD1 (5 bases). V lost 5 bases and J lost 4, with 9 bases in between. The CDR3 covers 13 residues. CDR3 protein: CASSLRANQPQHF. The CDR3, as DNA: TGTGCCAGCAGTCTCAGGGCTAATCAGCCCCAGCATTTT.

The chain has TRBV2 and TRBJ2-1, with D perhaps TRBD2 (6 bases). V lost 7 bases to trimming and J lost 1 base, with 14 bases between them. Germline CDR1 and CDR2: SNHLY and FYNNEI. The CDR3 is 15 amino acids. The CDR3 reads CASTEGSRSYNEQFF. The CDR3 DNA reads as TGTGCCAGCACGGAGGGTTCTAGGTCCTACAATGAGCAGTTCTTC.

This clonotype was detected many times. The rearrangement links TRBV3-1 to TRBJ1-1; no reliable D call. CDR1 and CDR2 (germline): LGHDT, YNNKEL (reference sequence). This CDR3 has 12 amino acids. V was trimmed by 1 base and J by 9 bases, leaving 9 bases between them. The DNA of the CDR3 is TGTGCCAGCAGCCAAGGGGAAGGGAAAGCTTTCTTT. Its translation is CASSQGEGKAFF.

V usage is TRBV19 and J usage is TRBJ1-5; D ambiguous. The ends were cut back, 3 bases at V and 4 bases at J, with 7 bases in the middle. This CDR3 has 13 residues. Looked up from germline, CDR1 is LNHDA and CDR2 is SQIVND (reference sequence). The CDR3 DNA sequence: TGTGCCAGTAGTATTACAGCAAATCAGCCCCAGCATTTT. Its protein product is CASSITANQPQHF.

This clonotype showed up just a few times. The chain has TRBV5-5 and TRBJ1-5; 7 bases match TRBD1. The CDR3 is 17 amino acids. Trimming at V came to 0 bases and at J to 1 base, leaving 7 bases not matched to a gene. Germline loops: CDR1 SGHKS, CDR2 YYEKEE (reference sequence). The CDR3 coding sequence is TGTGCCAGCAGCTTGGGGGGGGGACAGACGAGCAATCAGCCCCAGCATTTT. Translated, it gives CASSLGGGQTSNQPQHF.

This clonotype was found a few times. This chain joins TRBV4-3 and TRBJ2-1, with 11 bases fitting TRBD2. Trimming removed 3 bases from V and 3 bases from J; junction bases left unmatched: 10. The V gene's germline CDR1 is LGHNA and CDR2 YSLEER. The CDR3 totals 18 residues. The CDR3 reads CASSHLPLTSGDYNEQFF. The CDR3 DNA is TGCGCCAGCAGCCACTTGCCCCTGACTAGCGGGGACTACAATGAGCAGTTCTTC.

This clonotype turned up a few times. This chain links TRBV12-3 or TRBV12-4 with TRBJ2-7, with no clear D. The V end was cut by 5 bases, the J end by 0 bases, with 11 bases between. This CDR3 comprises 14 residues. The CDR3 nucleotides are TGTGCCAGCAGTCCAGGTGGGCCCTCCTACGAGCAGTACTTC. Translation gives CASSPGGPSYEQYF.

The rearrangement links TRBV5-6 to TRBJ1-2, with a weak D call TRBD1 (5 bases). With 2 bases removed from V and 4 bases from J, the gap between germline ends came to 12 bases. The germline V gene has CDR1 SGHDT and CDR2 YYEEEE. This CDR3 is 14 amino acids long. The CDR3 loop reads CASSFAGGSYGYTF. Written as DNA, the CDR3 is TGTGCCAGCAGCTTTGCGGGGGGTTCCTATGGCTACACCTTC.

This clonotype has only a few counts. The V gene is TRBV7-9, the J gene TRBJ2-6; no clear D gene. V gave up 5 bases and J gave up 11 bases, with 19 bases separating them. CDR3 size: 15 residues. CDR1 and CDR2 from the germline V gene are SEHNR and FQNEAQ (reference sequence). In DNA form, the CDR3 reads TGTGCCAGCAGCAAACGGGTATCCCGTAACCACGTCCTGACTTTC. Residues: CASSKRVSRNHVLTF.

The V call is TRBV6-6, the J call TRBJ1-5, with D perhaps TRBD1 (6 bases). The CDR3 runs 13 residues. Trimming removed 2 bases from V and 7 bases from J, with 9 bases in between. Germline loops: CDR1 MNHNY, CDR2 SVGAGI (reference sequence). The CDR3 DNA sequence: TGTGCCAGCAGTTACACACAGGGACAGCCCCAGCATTTT. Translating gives CASSYTQGQPQHF.

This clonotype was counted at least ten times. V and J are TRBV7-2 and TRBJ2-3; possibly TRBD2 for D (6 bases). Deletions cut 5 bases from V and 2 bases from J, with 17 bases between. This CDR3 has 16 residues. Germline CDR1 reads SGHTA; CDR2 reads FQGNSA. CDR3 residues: CASSPYLTSYTDTQYF. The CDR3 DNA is TGTGCCAGCAGCCCATATCTAACTAGCTACACAGATACGCAGTATTTT.